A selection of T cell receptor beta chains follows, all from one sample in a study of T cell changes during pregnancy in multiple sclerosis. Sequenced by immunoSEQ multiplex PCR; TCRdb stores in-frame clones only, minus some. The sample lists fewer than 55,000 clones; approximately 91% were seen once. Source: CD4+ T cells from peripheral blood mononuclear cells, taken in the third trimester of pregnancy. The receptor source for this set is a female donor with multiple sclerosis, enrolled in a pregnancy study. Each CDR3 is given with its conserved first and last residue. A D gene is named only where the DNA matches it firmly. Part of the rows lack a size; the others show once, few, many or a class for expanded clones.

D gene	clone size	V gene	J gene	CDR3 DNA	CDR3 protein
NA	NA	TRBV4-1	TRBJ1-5	TGCGCCAGCAGCCAGCAGAGGGTTGGGCAGCCCCAGCATTTT	CASSQQRVGQPQHF
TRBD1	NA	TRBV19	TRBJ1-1	TGTGCCAGTAGTATGCCGACAGGGAGGTGGACTGAAGCTTTCTTT	CASSMPTGRWTEAFF
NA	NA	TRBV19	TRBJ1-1	TGTGCCAGTAGTTATGCCAGGGGGAACACTGAAGCTTTCTTT	CASSYARGNTEAFF
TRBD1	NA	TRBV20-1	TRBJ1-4	TGCAGTGCTAAGGGGGCAGAAAAACTGTTTTTT	CSAKGAEKLFF
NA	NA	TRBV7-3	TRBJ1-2	TGTGCCAGCAGCTTGCCACAGGGTCATGGCTACACCTTC	CASSLPQGHGYTF
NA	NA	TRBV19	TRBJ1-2	TGTGCCAGTAGTGGTTCCGCGTATGGCTACACCTTC	CASSGSAYGYTF
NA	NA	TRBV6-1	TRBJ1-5	TGTGCCACCAAAAAGGAGCTAAGCAATCAGCCCCAGCATTTT	CATKKELSNQPQHF
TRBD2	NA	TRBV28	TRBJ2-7	TGTGCCAGCAGTTTTCGGCTAGCGGCGAGCTCCTACGAGCAGTACTTC	CASSFRLAASSYEQYF
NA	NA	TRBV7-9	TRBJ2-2	TGTGCCAGAGGCGGTAATTCGAACACCGGGGAGCTGTTTTTT	CARGGNSNTGELFF
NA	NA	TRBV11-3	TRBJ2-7	TGTGCCAGCAGCTTGGACAGCCCCTACGAGCAGTACTTC	CASSLDSPYEQYF
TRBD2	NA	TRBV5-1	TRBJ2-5	TGCGCCAGCAGCTTGGTCAGCGGGGGGGCCGCAGAGACCCAGTACTTC	CASSLVSGGAAETQYF
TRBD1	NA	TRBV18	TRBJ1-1	TGTGCCAGCTCACCCCCGACAGGGCCGAACACTGAAGCTTTCTTT	CASSPPTGPNTEAFF
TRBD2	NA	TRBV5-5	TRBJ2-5	TGTGCCAGCAGCTTGGGGCTAGCGGGGGGGGGTGAGACCCAGTACTTC	CASSLGLAGGGETQYF
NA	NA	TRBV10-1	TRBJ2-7	TGCGCCAGCAGTGGCGATGACATCTACGAGCAGTACTTC	CASSGDDIYEQYF
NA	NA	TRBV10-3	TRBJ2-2	TGTGCCATCAGTGGTCAGCGGATCCTAGGGGGGGAGCTGTTTTTT	CAISGQRILGGELFF
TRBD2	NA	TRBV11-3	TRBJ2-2	TGTGCCAGCAGCTCCGCGGGGGGGAACACCGGGGAGCTGTTTTTT	CASSSAGGNTGELFF
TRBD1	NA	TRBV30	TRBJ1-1	TGTGCCTGGAGTGTAGGGGGCGGGCTCGAAGCTTTCTTT	CAWSVGGGLEAFF
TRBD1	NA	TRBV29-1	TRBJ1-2	TGCAGCGTTGAGGGACTGACAGGGGATGGCTACACCTTC	CSVEGLTGDGYTF
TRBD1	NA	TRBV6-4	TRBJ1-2	TGTGCCAGCAGTCCCGACAGGGGAGGCTATGGCTACACCTTC	CASSPDRGGYGYTF
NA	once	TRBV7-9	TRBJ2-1	TGTGCCAGCAGACCCGGGAACAATGAGCAGTTCTTC	CASRPGNNEQFF
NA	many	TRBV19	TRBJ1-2	TGTGCCAGTAGTAGGGGAGTTAACTATGGCTACACCTTC	CASSRGVNYGYTF
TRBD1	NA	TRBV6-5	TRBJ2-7	TGTGCCAGCAGTACATACAGGGGCTACGAGCAGTACTTC	CASSTYRGYEQYF
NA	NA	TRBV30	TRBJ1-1	TGTGCCTGGACAAATGAGGGATCCACTGAAGCTTTCTTT	CAWTNEGSTEAFF
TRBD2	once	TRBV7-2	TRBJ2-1	TGTGCCAGCAGCCTAGCGGCGGCCGTCGATGAGCAGTTCTTC	CASSLAAAVDEQFF
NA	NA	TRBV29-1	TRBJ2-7	TGCAGCGTTGAAGTCGGGGTGGGTGAGCAGTACTTC	CSVEVGVGEQYF
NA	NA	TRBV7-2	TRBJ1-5	TGTGCCAGCTCCAGGGTCAATCAGCCCCAGCATTTT	CASSRVNQPQHF
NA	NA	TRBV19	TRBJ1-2	TGTGCCGGGGAGCGGATTGGGTATGGCTACACCTTC	CAGERIGYGYTF
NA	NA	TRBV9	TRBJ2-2	TGTGCCAGCAGCGGTCGAGGGCCCGGCACCGGGGAGCTGTTTTTT	CASSGRGPGTGELFF
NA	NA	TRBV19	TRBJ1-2	TGTGCCAGTAGTAGGAGGACGGAGGTGGGATCGGGCTACACCTTC	CASSRRTEVGSGYTF
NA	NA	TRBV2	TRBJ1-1	TGTGCCAGCAGTGTACAGCAGAACACTGAAGCTTTCTTT	CASSVQQNTEAFF
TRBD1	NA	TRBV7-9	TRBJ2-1	TGTGCCAGCAGCTATAAACCGACAGGGGTCAAGTTCTTC	CASSYKPTGVKFF
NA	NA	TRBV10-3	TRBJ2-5	TGTGCCATCGGGGCAATTAAAGGCGAGACCCAGTACTTC	CAIGAIKGETQYF
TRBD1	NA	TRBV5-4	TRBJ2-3	TGTGCCAGCAGCCCTAGACAGGGGGCGACAGATACGCAGTATTTT	CASSPRQGATDTQYF
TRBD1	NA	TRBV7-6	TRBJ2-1	TGTGCCAGCAGCCGACGGGACAGCGAGAGCAATGAGCAGTTCTTC	CASSRRDSESNEQFF
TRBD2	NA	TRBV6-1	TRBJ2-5	TGTGCCAGCAACTCCGGGGGGGTAGAGGAGACCCAGTACTTC	CASNSGGVEETQYF
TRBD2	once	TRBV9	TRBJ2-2	TGTGCCAGCAGCCCTGGGGGGGCGAACACCGGGGAGCTGTTTTTT	CASSPGGANTGELFF
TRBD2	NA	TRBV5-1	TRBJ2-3	TGCGCCAGCAGCCCTATGGGGGGTAGCGGGGCAGATACGCAGTATTTT	CASSPMGGSGADTQYF
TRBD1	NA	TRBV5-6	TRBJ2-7	TGTGCCAGCAGCTTGATTAGGGGGCGTAACTCCTACGAGCAGTACTTC	CASSLIRGRNSYEQYF
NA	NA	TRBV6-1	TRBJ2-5	TGTGCCAGCAGCGAACAAAAGGGGGAGACCCAGTACTTC	CASSEQKGETQYF
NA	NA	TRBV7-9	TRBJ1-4	TGTGCCAGCAGCCTCATAGCAACTAATGAAAAACTGTTTTTT	CASSLIATNEKLFF
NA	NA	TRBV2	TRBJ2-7	TGTGCCAGCAGTGACACGCGGAGGGGCGAGCAGTACTTC	CASSDTRRGEQYF
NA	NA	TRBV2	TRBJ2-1	TGTGCCAGCCCCTCCCTATCAAATGAGCAGTTCTTC	CASPSLSNEQFF
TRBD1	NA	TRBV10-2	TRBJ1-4	TGCGCCAGCAGTGTAAGCCTGACAGGGGGGGAAAAACTGTTTTTT	CASSVSLTGGEKLFF
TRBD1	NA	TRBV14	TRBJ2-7	TGTGCCAGCAGCCCGCGCCGGGACAGGGTCTACGAGCAGTACTTC	CASSPRRDRVYEQYF
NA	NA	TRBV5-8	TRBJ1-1	TGTGCCAGCAGCCCAATACGACAGAAACGGTTCGCTGAAGCTTTCTTT	CASSPIRQKRFAEAFF
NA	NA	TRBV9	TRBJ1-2	TGTGCCAGCAGCGTAGAGTCAGGGGCCGGGTATGGCTACACCTTC	CASSVESGAGYGYTF
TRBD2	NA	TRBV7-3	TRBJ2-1	TGTGCCAGCAGCCCGGGGGAGGGGCCCTACAATGAGCAGTTCTTC	CASSPGEGPYNEQFF
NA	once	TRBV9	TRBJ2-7	TGTGCCAGCAGCATAAGTCCCCTTCCTAACTACGAGCAGTACTTC	CASSISPLPNYEQYF